This TCR beta chain was recorded in a study of blood T cell repertoires in COVID-19. Study information: PBMCs, B-cell-depleted T cells, or T cells were the source of the cDNA or gDNA that made up the material.

The CDR3 spans 14 residues. Germline CDR1 and CDR2: SGHTA and FQGNSA. V gave up 4 bases and J gave up 4 bases; unmatched junction bases: 5. Per the authors' pipeline: Reference gene primers were amplified, and this amplification served to estimate nucleated cell counts. The assay was immunoSEQ multiplex PCR, and TCRdb's table has in-frame clones only and misses some. V and J calls plus clone size are reproduced from that table; the DNA served to infer D and trimming. This table has around 50,000 clones, approximately 83% appearing once. Source material: peripheral blood. This sequence was found in a woman aged 80 or older with acute or convalescent COVID-19. This chain links TRBV7-2 with TRBJ1-1, with 8 bases fitting TRBD1. CDR3 sequence: CASSWQGAGTEAFF. Written as DNA, the CDR3 is TGTGCCAGCAGCTGGCAGGGGGCAGGCACTGAAGCTTTCTTT.